The 11 T cell receptor beta chains reported below all come from one sample, sequenced in a study. MiXCR, applied by TCRdb to the RT-PCR reads, yields one record per CDR3 protein. This table has about 680,000 distinct CDR3 sequences, over 12% appearing once. Material: memory CD4+ T cells from blood. Receptors originate from a female donor in good health, serving as a healthy control.

The table lists this clonotype with a few counts. The chain is built from TRBV5-1 and TRBJ2-5; 7 bases match TRBD2. The CDR3 extends over 14 amino acids. Germline V gene sequence: CDR1 SGHRS, CDR2 YFSETQ. Losses at the gene ends were 0 bases for V and 5 bases for J; bases not matched to a gene: 4. CDR3 sequence: CASSLEGGDETQYF. The CDR3 DNA sequence: TGCGCCAGCAGCTTGGAGGGAGGGGACGAGACCCAGTACTTC.

This chain uses TRBV2 with TRBJ2-1; perhaps TRBD2 as D (6 bases). The V end lost 5 bases, the J end lost 5 bases, and 13 bases lay between the germline ends. The CDR3 loop spans 14 amino acids. Germline-derived CDR1 and CDR2 are SNHLY and FYNNEI. CDR3 in DNA: TGTGCCAGCAGTCCCGACGGGGGAGACAATGAGCAGTTCTTC. Encoded protein: CASSPDGGDNEQFF.

The gene calls are TRBV7-3 and TRBJ2-1; tentative D call: TRBD2 (6 bases). V was cut by 4 bases and J by 10 bases, with 14 bases left in between. The germline V gene has CDR1 SGHTA and CDR2 FQGTGA. This CDR3 spans 13 amino acids. The CDR3 DNA reads as TGTGCCAGCAGCTCGACTAGTGTAGGGGAGCAGTTCTTC. The encoded protein is CASSSTSVGEQFF.

This clonotype was counted only a few times. This chain connects TRBV18 to TRBJ2-7; 8 positions match TRBD1. The CDR3 has 13 amino acids. CDR1 and CDR2 (germline): KGHSH, LQKENI. The CDR3, as DNA: TGTGCCAGCTCCCCCGGGACAGGATTCTACGAGCAGGTC. Translating gives CASSPGTGFYEQV.

This clonotype came up a few times. The chain links TRBV6-1 to TRBJ1-2; no reliable D call. The CDR3 runs to 12 residues. The V end was cut by 3 bases, the J end by 6 bases, with 8 bases between. CDR1 is MNHNS and CDR2 is SASEGT in the germline V gene. The CDR3 region has the DNA TGTGCCAGCAGTGAGGCGGGGAATGGCTACACCTTC. It is translated as CASSEAGNGYTF.

This clonotype showed up many times. V gene TRBV7-9 combines with J gene TRBJ2-3, with D possibly matching TRBD1 (6 bases). Germline V gene data show CDR1 as SEHNR and CDR2 as FQNEAQ (reference sequence). This CDR3 has 15 residues. V was cut by 4 bases and J by 4 bases, with 15 bases left in between. The CDR3 loop is CASSSQGLMSDTQYF. CDR3 bases: TGTGCCAGCAGCTCCCAGGGGTTGATGTCAGATACGCAGTATTTT.

Points on this clonotype: A much larger clone lies a single base off, so this may be a read error. In DNA, the CDR3 is TGTGCCAGCAGGAACACTGAAGCTTTCTTT. Encoded protein: CASRNTEAFF. This sequence joins TRBV12-3 or TRBV12-4 and TRBJ1-1; unclear D gene. V dropped 6 bases and J dropped 1 base, with 0 bases sitting between them. There are 10 residues in the CDR3.

This clonotype was seen a few times. This chain connects TRBV24-1 to TRBJ1-2, with 8 positions matching TRBD1. J lost 6 bases, V lost 4 bases, and 9 bases had no gene match. The CDR3 extends over 15 amino acids. Germline assignment: CDR1 KGHDR and CDR2 SFDVKD. The CDR3: CATSDPRTGNDGYTF. The CDR3 DNA follows: TGTGCCACCAGTGACCCTCGGACAGGGAACGATGGCTACACCTTC.

This clonotype came up a few times. The J gene is TRBJ1-2, the V gene TRBV5-1; TRBD1 matches 7 bases. After removal of 0 bases from V and 4 bases from J, the junction contained 9 bases not matched to a gene. This CDR3 has 16 amino acids. The germline V gene encodes CDR1 SGHRS and CDR2 YFSETQ. Here the CDR3 reads CASSLAIGGDGYGYTF. Written as DNA, the CDR3 is TGCGCCAGCAGCTTGGCTATAGGGGGCGATGGCTATGGCTACACCTTC.

J is TRBJ1-5 and V is TRBV20-1; maybe TRBD1 (5 bases). Germline-derived CDR1 and CDR2 are DFQATT and SNEGSKA (reference sequence). The CDR3 loop spans 13 amino acids. The germline V and J ends were trimmed by 3 bases and 7 bases, with 13 bases remaining between them. CDR3 sequence: CSASLREDQPQHF. The CDR3 DNA sequence: TGCAGTGCTAGTCTCAGGGAGGACCAGCCCCAGCATTTT.

The table lists this clonotype with many counts. The gene calls are TRBV6-5 and TRBJ1-6; possibly TRBD1 for D (6 bases). From germline, CDR1 is MNHEY and CDR2 SVGAGI. V shed 5 bases and J shed 10 bases, with 15 bases lying between them. This CDR3 has 14 amino acids. CDR3 in DNA: TGTGCCAGCAGTCGACAGGCCCTCGGGTCACCCCTCCACTTT. Translation: CASSRQALGSPLHF.